The T cell receptor beta chain described here comes from a study of control samples from healthy donors and cancer patients. The ends were cut back, 4 bases at V and 4 bases at J, with 14 bases in the middle. The length of the CDR3 is 14 residues. CDR1 and CDR2 from the germline V gene are SGDLS and YYNGEE. Some clones are missing from TCRdb's copy, which holds only in-frame ones; the method was immunoSEQ multiplex PCR. The sample carries 150,000 to 200,000 clones, about 86% recorded once. The sample comprised blood. The chain joins TRBV9 to TRBJ1-1, with D tentatively TRBD1 (5 bases). This receptor was taken from a man aged 18 to 30 in good health. The chain's CDR3 is CASSPRDLSTEAFF. The CDR3 DNA reads as TGTGCCAGCAGCCCCCGGGACCTTAGCACTGAAGCTTTCTTT.